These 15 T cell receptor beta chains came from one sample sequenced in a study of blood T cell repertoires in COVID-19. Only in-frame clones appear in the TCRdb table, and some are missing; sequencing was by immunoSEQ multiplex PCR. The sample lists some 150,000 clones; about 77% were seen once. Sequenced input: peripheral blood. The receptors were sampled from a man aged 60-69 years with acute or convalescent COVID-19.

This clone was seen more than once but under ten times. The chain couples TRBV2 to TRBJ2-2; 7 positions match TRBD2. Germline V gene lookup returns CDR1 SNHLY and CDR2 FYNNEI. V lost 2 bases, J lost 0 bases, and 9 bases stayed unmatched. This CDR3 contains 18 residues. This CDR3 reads CASSEQSGETPNTGELFF. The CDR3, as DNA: TGTGCCAGCAGTGAACAAAGCGGGGAGACCCCGAACACCGGGGAGCTGTTTTTT.

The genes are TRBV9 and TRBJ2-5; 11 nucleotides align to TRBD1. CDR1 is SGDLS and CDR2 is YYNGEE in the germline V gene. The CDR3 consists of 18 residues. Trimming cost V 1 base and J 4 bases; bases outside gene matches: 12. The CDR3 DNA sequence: TGTGCCAGCAGCGTAAGCCTACGGATCGGGACAGGGGGAGAGACCCAGTACTTC. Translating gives CASSVSLRIGTGGETQYF. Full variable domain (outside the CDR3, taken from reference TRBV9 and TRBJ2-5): DSGVTQTPKHLITATGQRVTLRCSPRSGDLSVYWYQQSLDQGLQFLIQYYNGEERAKGNILERFSAQQFPDLHSELNLSSLELGDSALYFCASSVSLRIGTGGETQYFGPGTRLLVL.

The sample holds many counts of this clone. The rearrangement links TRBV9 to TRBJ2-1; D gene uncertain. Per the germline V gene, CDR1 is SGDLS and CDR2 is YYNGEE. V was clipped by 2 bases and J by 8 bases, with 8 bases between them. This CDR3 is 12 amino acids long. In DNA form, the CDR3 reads TGTGCCAGCAGCGTCGGTAACGATGAGCAGTTCTTC. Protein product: CASSVGNDEQFF.

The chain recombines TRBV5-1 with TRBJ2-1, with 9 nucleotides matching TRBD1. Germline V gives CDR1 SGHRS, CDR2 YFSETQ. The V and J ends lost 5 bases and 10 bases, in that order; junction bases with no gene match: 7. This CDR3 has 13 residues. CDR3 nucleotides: TGCGCCAGCAGTCTACAGGGGACAGGGGAGCAGTTCTTC. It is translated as CASSLQGTGEQFF.

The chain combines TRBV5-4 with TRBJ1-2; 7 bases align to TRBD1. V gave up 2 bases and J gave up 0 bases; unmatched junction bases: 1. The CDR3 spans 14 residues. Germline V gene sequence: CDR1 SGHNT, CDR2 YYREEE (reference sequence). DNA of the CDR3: TGTGCCAGCAGCTTCGGGACAGCTAACTATGGCTACACCTTC. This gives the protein CASSFGTANYGYTF.

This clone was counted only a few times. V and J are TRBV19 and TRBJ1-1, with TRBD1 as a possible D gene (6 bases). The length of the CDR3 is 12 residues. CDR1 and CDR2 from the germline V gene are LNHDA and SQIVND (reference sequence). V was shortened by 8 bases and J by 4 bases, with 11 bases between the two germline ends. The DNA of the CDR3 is TGTGCCAGTGAACAGGGCACCACTGAAGCTTTCTTT. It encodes CASEQGTTEAFF.

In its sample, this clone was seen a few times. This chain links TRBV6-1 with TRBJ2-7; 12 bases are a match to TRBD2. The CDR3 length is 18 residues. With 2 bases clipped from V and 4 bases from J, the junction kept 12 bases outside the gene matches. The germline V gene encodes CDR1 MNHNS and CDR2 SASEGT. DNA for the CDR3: TGTGCCAGCAGTGAACTGCTAGCGGGAGGGTTGATGGGGTACGAGCAGTACTTC. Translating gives CASSELLAGGLMGYEQYF.

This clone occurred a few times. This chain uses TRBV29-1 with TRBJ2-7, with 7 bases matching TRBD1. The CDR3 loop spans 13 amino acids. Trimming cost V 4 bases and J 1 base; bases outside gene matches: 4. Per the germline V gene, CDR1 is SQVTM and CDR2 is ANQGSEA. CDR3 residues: CSVGGGQSYEQYF. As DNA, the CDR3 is TGCAGCGTTGGTGGGGGACAGTCCTACGAGCAGTACTTC.

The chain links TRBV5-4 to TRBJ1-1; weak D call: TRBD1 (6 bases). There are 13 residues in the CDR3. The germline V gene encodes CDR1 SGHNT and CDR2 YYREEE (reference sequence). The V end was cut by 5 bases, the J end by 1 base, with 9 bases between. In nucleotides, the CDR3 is TGTGCCAGCAGGCTGGGACAGAACACTGAAGCTTTCTTT. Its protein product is CASRLGQNTEAFF.

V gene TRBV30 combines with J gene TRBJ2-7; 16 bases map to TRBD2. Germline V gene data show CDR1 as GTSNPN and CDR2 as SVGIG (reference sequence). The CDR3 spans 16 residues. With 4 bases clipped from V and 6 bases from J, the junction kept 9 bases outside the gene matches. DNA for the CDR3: TGTGCCTGGATTCCCGGGACTAGCGGGAGGGCATCCGAGCAGTACTTC. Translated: CAWIPGTSGRASEQYF.

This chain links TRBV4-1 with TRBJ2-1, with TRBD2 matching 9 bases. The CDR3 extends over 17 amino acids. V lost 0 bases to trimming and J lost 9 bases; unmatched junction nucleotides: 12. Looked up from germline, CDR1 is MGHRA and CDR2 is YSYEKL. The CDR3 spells CASSQDQSGSGRFEQFF. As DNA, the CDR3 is TGCGCCAGCAGCCAAGATCAGTCGGGCAGCGGGAGGTTTGAGCAGTTCTTC.

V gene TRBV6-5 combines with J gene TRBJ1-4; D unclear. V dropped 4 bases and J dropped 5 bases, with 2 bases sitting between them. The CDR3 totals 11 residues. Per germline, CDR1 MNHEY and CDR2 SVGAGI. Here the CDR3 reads CASSLNEKLFF. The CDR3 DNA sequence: TGTGCCAGCAGTTTAAATGAAAAACTGTTTTTT.

This CDR3 is CASRPQGFYGYTF. In nucleotides, the CDR3 is TGTGCCAGCAGACCACAGGGGTTCTATGGCTACACCTTC. The chain carries TRBV7-2 and TRBJ1-2, with 7 positions matching TRBD1. Losses at the gene ends were 6 bases for V and 4 bases for J; bases not matched to a gene: 5. The germline V gene has CDR1 SGHTA and CDR2 FQGNSA. The CDR3 has 13 residues.

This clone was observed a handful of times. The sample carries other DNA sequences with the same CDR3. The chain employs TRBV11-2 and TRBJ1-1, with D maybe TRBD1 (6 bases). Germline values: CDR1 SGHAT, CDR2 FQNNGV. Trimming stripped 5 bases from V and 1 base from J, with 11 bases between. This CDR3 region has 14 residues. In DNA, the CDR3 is TGTGCCAGCAGCGTCTTGACAGGGAACACTGAAGCTTTCTTT. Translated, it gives CASSVLTGNTEAFF.

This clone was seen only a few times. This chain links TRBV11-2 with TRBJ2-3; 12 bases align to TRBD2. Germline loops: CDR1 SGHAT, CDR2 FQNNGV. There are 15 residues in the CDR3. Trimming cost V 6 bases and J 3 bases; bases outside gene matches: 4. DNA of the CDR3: TGTGCCAGCAGACTAGGACTAGCGGGAACAGATACGCAGTATTTT. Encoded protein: CASRLGLAGTDTQYF.